One sample yielded the 14 T cell receptor beta chains listed below, sequenced in a study of human T cells and chemical hapten exposure. TCRdb independently ran MiXCR on the RACE reads; one entry per CDR3 protein. The sample has 350,000 to 400,000 distinct CDR3 sequences, 4.5% to 5.5% seen once. Indicated time point: pre-sensitization, week 0. Treatment meaning: therapeutic diphenylcyclopropenone sensitization with weekly scalp DPC. Specimen: whole blood, collected in connection with sensitization to the hapten diphenylcyclopropenone (DPC). The receptors come from a woman in her 50s with alopecia areata. Some clones in this sample may be carry-over from other donors' samples.

Many counts were recorded for this clonotype. The V call is TRBV6-5, the J call TRBJ1-6, with D unresolved. This CDR3 comprises 15 residues. CDR1 is MNHEY, CDR2 SVGAGI, per germline. Trimming cost V 0 bases and J 7 bases, with 10 bases left between them. CDR3 region: CASSYSNGKNSPLHF. The CDR3 DNA reads as TGTGCCAGCAGTTACTCGAACGGGAAAAATTCACCCCTCCACTTT.

In its sample, this clonotype was seen many times. This chain uses TRBV7-9 with TRBJ2-3; the match to TRBD2 covers 10 bases. CDR3 length: 17 residues. J lost 2 bases, V lost 3 bases, and 8 bases had no gene match. Germline CDR1 SEHNR, CDR2 FQNEAQ (reference sequence). The CDR3 spells CASSFIASGGSTDTQYF. CDR3 nucleotide sequence: TGTGCCAGCAGCTTTATTGCTAGCGGGGGATCCACAGATACGCAGTATTTT.

The V call is TRBV3-1, the J call TRBJ1-1, with TRBD1 identical over 7 bases. Trimming removed 1 base from V and 1 base from J; junction bases left unmatched: 6. Germline CDR1 LGHDT, CDR2 YNNKEL (reference sequence). The CDR3 is made up of 16 amino acids. The CDR3 protein is CASSQGNRGSNTEAFF. Written as DNA, the CDR3 is TGTGCCAGCAGCCAAGGGAACAGGGGTTCGAACACTGAAGCTTTCTTT.

This clonotype was detected ten times or more. The chain is built from TRBV21-1 and TRBJ2-3; the D segment call TRBD1 is taken from the table without a DNA check. TRBV21-1 counts as a pseudogene. This CDR3 has 16 residues. CDR3 amino acids: CASSAWLRARTDTQYF. The CDR3 DNA follows: TGTGCCAGCAGCGCCTGGCTCCGGGCACGCACAGATACGCAGTATTTT.

This clonotype was seen only a few times. This chain joins TRBV1 and TRBJ2-6. TRBV1 is assigned pseudogene status. This CDR3 is 16 amino acids long. The CDR3: CTSSQEKETGANVLTF. The CDR3 bases are TGCACCAGCAGCCAAGAGAAGGAGACCGGGGCCAACGTCCTGACTTTC.

This rearrangement joins TRBV28 to TRBJ1-4, with 7 positions matching TRBD1. This CDR3 is built from 15 residues. V trimming: 2 bases; J trimming: 7 bases; junction bases outside the gene matches: 7. CDR1 and CDR2 from the germline V gene are MDHEN and SYDVKM. The CDR3 sequence is CASSLLTGVGEKLFF. The CDR3 region has the DNA TGTGCCAGCAGTTTACTCACAGGGGTGGGTGAAAAACTGTTTTTT.

The table lists this clonotype with many counts. The rearrangement joins TRBV11-2 to TRBJ1-1, with D uncertain. The CDR3 runs to 14 residues. V was trimmed by 4 bases and J by 1 base, leaving 10 bases between them. Germline lookup yields CDR1 SGHAT and CDR2 FQNNGV. CDR3 nucleotides: TGTGCCAGCAGCTCTGGACGGACGAACACTGAAGCTTTCTTT. This sequence encodes CASSSGRTNTEAFF. Together with reference TRBV11-2 and TRBJ1-1, the CDR3 gives the full variable domain: EAGVAQSPRYKIIEKRQSVAFWCNPISGHATLYWYQQILGQGPKLLIQFQNNGVVDDSQLPKDRFSAERLKGVDSTLKIQPAKLEDSAVYLCASSSGRTNTEAFFGQGTRLTVV.

This clonotype was observed a handful of times. The rearrangement uses TRBV2 and TRBJ2-7, with 10 bases matching TRBD2. After removal of 2 bases from V and 5 bases from J, the junction contained 12 bases not matched to a gene. The CDR3 totals 17 residues. CDR1 is SNHLY, CDR2 FYNNEI, per germline. The CDR3, as DNA: TGTGCCAGCAGTGAAAGTTGGGGTAGCGGGGGGAAAAACGAGCAGTACTTC. Translation: CASSESWGSGGKNEQYF.

This sequence joins TRBV12-3 or TRBV12-4 and TRBJ2-1; 7 bases agree with TRBD1. V lost 6 bases, J lost 8 bases, and 7 bases stayed unmatched. The CDR3 totals 13 residues. In nucleotides, the CDR3 is TGTGCCAGCAGCCAAAGGGGGCTATATGAGCAGTTCTTC. Translated: CASSQRGLYEQFF.

CDR3 in DNA: TGTGCCAGCAGCTCACCGGGGCCCAAACTGTTTTTT. Protein sequence: CASSSPGPKLFF. The V call is TRBV7-2, the J call TRBJ1-4; tentative D call: TRBD1 (5 bases). Trimming removed 4 bases from V and 11 bases from J, with 11 bases in between. This CDR3 region has 12 residues. CDR1 and CDR2 from the germline V gene are SGHTA and FQGNSA.

This clonotype was seen at least ten times. The gene calls are TRBV6-5 and TRBJ1-2; 8 bases match TRBD1. Unmatched junction bases numbered 6, after V lost 10 bases and J lost 2 bases. The V gene's germline CDR1 is MNHEY and CDR2 SVGAGI. The CDR3 covers 13 residues. CDR3 nucleotides: TGTGCCATCAGGGGGCAGGGGAACTATGGCTACACCTTC. This sequence encodes CAIRGQGNYGYTF.

The gene calls are TRBV20-1 and TRBJ1-5, with D uncertain. V shed 6 bases and J shed 3 bases, with 15 bases lying between them. The CDR3 runs 14 residues. The germline V gene encodes CDR1 DFQATT and CDR2 SNEGSKA (reference sequence). CDR3 loop: CSAKRVMVNQPQHF. The CDR3 nucleotides read TGCAGTGCGAAGCGGGTTATGGTCAATCAGCCCCAGCATTTT.

This clonotype was seen repeatedly, ten times or more. This chain uses TRBV9 with TRBJ2-7; the D gene is possibly TRBD2 (6 bases). V lost 4 bases and J lost 2, with 10 bases in between. CDR3 length: 13 residues. The germline V gene has CDR1 SGDLS and CDR2 YYNGEE. The CDR3 spells CASSPGEAYEQYF. The CDR3 bases are TGTGCCAGCAGCCCCGGGGAGGCCTACGAGCAGTACTTC.

This clonotype was picked up many times. The chain carries TRBV6-6 and TRBJ2-1; D is tentatively TRBD1 or TRBD2 (5 bases each). CDR3 size: 13 residues. Trimming shortened V by 8 bases and J by 8 bases, and 16 bases separated the two germline ends. Germline CDR1 and CDR2: MNHNY and SVGAGI (reference sequence). CDR3: CASRDRFYDEQFF. CDR3 in DNA: TGTGCCAGCCGGGACCGATTTTACGATGAGCAGTTCTTC.